One and the same sample provided the 15 T cell receptor beta chains below, sequenced in a study of vaccination effects on CD4 cells after COVID-19. Clones were sequenced by immunoSEQ multiplex PCR, and TCRdb holds only the in-frame ones, with some missing. The sample consists of tens of thousands of clones, around 67% of them appearing once. These receptors are not linked to any known antigen. ViraFEST expansion of antigen-specific CD4+ T cells with viral peptide pools preceded sequencing. Following culture for under 12 days, CD4+ T cells were isolated. Sometime from March through December 2020, the person acquired a SARS-CoV-2 infection that PCR confirmed. This specimen consisted of CD4+ T cells from PBMCs cultured with a peptide pool, obtained before COVID-19 vaccination. These receptors all stem from a human donor who had a prior SARS-CoV-2 infection.

This clone was seen a single time. V and J are TRBV11-2 and TRBJ1-2, with a tentative D call TRBD1 (5 bases). The CDR3 has 15 amino acids. CDR1 and CDR2 (germline): SGHAT, FQNNGV. V gave up 2 bases and J gave up 3 bases, with 13 bases separating them. The CDR3 loop is CASSLFPGRDYGYTF. The CDR3 DNA reads TGTGCCAGCAGCTTATTCCCGGGCAGGGACTATGGCTACACCTTC.

The chain employs TRBV2 and TRBJ1-1, with D possibly being TRBD1 (6 bases). V gave up 5 bases and J gave up 4 bases, with 14 bases separating them. This CDR3 comprises 14 residues. Germline lookup yields CDR1 SNHLY and CDR2 FYNNEI. In DNA form, the CDR3 reads TGTGCCAGCAGTACAGCAGGGGAGATCACTGAAGCTTTCTTT. It codes for CASSTAGEITEAFF.

This chain links TRBV11-2 with TRBJ1-1; D gene unclear. The CDR3 spans 13 residues. Germline CDR1 and CDR2: SGHAT and FQNNGV. The germline V and J ends were trimmed by 5 bases and 5 bases, with 12 bases remaining between them. This CDR3 reads CASSEARGTEAFF. In nucleotides, the CDR3 is TGTGCCAGCAGCGAAGCCCGAGGGACTGAAGCTTTCTTT.

The V and J genes are TRBV5-1 and TRBJ2-7; 9 positions match TRBD1. The germline V gene has CDR1 SGHRS and CDR2 YFSETQ. The ends lost 0 bases at V and 7 bases at J; junction bases unmatched: 8. The CDR3 length is 15 residues. The CDR3 loop reads CASSLGVTGGQEQYF. The CDR3 DNA reads as TGCGCCAGCAGCTTGGGGGTGACAGGGGGTCAGGAGCAGTACTTC.

The rearrangement links TRBV5-1 to TRBJ2-2; tentative D call: TRBD1 (6 bases). The V end lost 1 base, the J end lost 7 bases, and 11 bases lay between the germline ends. Germline lookup yields CDR1 SGHRS and CDR2 YFSETQ. CDR3 size: 14 residues. The CDR3 DNA reads TGCGCCAGCAGCTTGACAGGGTCGAGCGGGGAGCTGTTTTTT. Its translation is CASSLTGSSGELFF.

The chain joins TRBV7-2 to TRBJ1-1; 8 bases are shared with TRBD1. Unmatched junction bases numbered 15, after V lost 1 base and J lost 5 bases. The CDR3 contains 18 residues. Germline lookup yields CDR1 SGHTA and CDR2 FQGNSA. CDR3 bases: TGTGCCAGCAGCTTAGATAAGGGGCTGGACAGGGTGGGGACTGAAGCTTTCTTT. This encodes CASSLDKGLDRVGTEAFF.

This sequence joins TRBV6-5 and TRBJ1-1, with 11 bases aligning to TRBD1. V lost 1 base to trimming and J lost 8 bases; unmatched junction nucleotides: 3. The CDR3 runs to 14 residues. The germline CDR1 and CDR2 sequences are MNHEY and SVGAGI. The CDR3 protein is CASSYLGQGVEAFF. The CDR3 DNA reads TGTGCCAGCAGTTACTTGGGACAGGGGGTGGAAGCTTTCTTT.

The rearrangement links TRBV7-9 to TRBJ2-5; 7 nucleotides match TRBD2. The V segment lost 5 bases and the J segment 1 base; nucleotides outside the gene matches: 4. Germline CDR1 reads SEHNR; CDR2 reads FQNEAQ (reference sequence). The CDR3 loop spans 14 amino acids. The CDR3 nucleotides read TGTGCCAGCAGCCGGCTAGCGGTCCAAGAGACCCAGTACTTC. Translation gives CASSRLAVQETQYF. Full variable domain (outside the CDR3, taken from reference TRBV7-9 and TRBJ2-5): DTGVSQNPRHKITKRGQNVTFRCDPISEHNRLYWYRQTLGQGPEFLTYFQNEAQLEKSRLLSDRFSAERPKGSFSTLEIQRTEQGDSAMYLCASSRLAVQETQYFGPGTRLLVL.

The rearrangement links TRBV18 to TRBJ2-2; 11 nucleotides line up with TRBD2. Unmatched junction bases numbered 4, after V lost 4 bases and J lost 6 bases. Looked up from germline, CDR1 is KGHSH and CDR2 is LQKENI. The CDR3 totals 15 residues. CDR3 region: CASSQELAGAGELFF. Here the CDR3 DNA reads TGTGCCAGCTCACAGGAACTAGCGGGAGCCGGGGAGCTGTTTTTT.

The rearrangement uses TRBV12-3 or TRBV12-4 and TRBJ2-1; D gene uncertain. The V end lost 6 bases, the J end lost 8 bases, and 8 bases lay between the germline ends. The CDR3 contains 11 residues. This chain's CDR3 is CASSLGDEQFF. For the CDR3, the DNA is TGTGCCAGCAGCCTTGGGGATGAGCAGTTCTTC.

The chain recombines TRBV18 with TRBJ2-5, with D unresolved. The CDR3 loop spans 15 amino acids. The V gene lost 1 base and the J gene lost 2 bases, with 11 bases spanning the gap. CDR1 and CDR2 (germline): KGHSH, LQKENI. CDR3 loop: CASSPLDVPQETQYF. For the CDR3, the DNA is TGTGCCAGCTCACCACTGGACGTTCCACAAGAGACCCAGTACTTC.

This chain connects TRBV19 to TRBJ1-5; 9 bases align to TRBD1. Germline lookup yields CDR1 LNHDA and CDR2 SQIVND (reference sequence). Losses at the gene ends were 3 bases for V and 7 bases for J; bases not matched to a gene: 7. This CDR3 has 15 residues. The CDR3 sequence: CASSIYRGRMQPQHF. Written as DNA, the CDR3 is TGTGCCAGTAGTATTTACAGGGGGCGGATGCAGCCCCAGCATTTT.

The chain recombines TRBV21-1 with TRBJ2-6; the table's D call of TRBD1 was not tested on the DNA. TRBV21-1 is a listed pseudogene. The CDR3 is made up of 20 amino acids. The CDR3 bases are TGTGCCAGCAGCAAGTTCATCGGGACAGGGGCCTGGGGGAGGGCCAACGTCCTGACTTTC. This translates into CASSKFIGTGAWGRANVLTF.

The chain links TRBV5-4 to TRBJ1-4, with D uncertain. Trimming stripped 6 bases from V and 5 bases from J, with 11 bases between. This CDR3 is 13 amino acids long. Germline CDR1 is SGHNT and CDR2 is YYREEE (reference sequence). The CDR3 region has the DNA TGTGCCAGCAAGGACGGAGACAATGAAAAACTGTTTTTT. This codes for CASKDGDNEKLFF.

The V gene is TRBV9, the J gene TRBJ1-1, with no clear D. V was cut by 4 bases and J by 1 base, with 11 bases left in between. Germline CDR1 and CDR2: SGDLS and YYNGEE. The CDR3 length is 14 residues. This CDR3 reads CASSPWTGNTEAFF. The CDR3 nucleotides read TGTGCCAGCAGCCCTTGGACGGGGAACACTGAAGCTTTCTTT.